A selection of T cell receptor beta chains follows, all from one sample in a study of shared clonotypes between healthy human individuals. Sequenced by immunoSEQ multiplex PCR; TCRdb stores in-frame clones only, minus some. The sample contains around 240,000 clones, over 60% of which appear only once. Sequencing used memory CD4+ T cells sorted from blood. These receptors were obtained from a man aged 25 to 40 in good health. CDR3s include the opening cysteine and the closing phenylalanine or tryptophan.

cdr3_length j_call v_call cdr3_aa
15 TRBJ2-1 TRBV7-3 CASSLAANSYNEQFF
17 TRBJ1-1 TRBV9 CASSEQPGGSFVTEAFF
15 TRBJ2-6 TRBV5-1 CASSPAGQGANVLTF
13 TRBJ2-5 TRBV7-2 CASSRRKGETQYF
15 TRBJ2-1 TRBV5-4 CASSLELESYNEQFF
14 TRBJ1-5 TRBV6-4 CASSAAGGDQPQHF
14 TRBJ1-4 TRBV5-1 CASSVLGSVEKLFF
11 TRBJ2-3 TRBV20-1 CRGIAGDTQYF
14 TRBJ2-7 TRBV5-1 CASSLARGTYEQYF
13 TRBJ1-2 TRBV28 CASDRTGNYGYTF
15 TRBJ2-7 TRBV5-5 CASSDRTSGSYEQYF
14 TRBJ2-5 TRBV7-2 CASSSLDSQETQYF
11 TRBJ1-1 TRBV7-9 CAVGLGTEAFF
14 TRBJ1-3 TRBV7-2 CASSVGLQGNTIYF
17 TRBJ2-3 TRBV5-4 CASSPSTSGRGADTQYF
16 TRBJ2-1 TRBV5-6 CASSLAVGLYNNEQFF
11 TRBJ1-2 TRBV7-2 CASSRYLDPTF
16 TRBJ2-7 TRBV19 CASSEASGSWPTLQYF
13 TRBJ1-4 TRBV6-4 CAPEEATNEKLFF